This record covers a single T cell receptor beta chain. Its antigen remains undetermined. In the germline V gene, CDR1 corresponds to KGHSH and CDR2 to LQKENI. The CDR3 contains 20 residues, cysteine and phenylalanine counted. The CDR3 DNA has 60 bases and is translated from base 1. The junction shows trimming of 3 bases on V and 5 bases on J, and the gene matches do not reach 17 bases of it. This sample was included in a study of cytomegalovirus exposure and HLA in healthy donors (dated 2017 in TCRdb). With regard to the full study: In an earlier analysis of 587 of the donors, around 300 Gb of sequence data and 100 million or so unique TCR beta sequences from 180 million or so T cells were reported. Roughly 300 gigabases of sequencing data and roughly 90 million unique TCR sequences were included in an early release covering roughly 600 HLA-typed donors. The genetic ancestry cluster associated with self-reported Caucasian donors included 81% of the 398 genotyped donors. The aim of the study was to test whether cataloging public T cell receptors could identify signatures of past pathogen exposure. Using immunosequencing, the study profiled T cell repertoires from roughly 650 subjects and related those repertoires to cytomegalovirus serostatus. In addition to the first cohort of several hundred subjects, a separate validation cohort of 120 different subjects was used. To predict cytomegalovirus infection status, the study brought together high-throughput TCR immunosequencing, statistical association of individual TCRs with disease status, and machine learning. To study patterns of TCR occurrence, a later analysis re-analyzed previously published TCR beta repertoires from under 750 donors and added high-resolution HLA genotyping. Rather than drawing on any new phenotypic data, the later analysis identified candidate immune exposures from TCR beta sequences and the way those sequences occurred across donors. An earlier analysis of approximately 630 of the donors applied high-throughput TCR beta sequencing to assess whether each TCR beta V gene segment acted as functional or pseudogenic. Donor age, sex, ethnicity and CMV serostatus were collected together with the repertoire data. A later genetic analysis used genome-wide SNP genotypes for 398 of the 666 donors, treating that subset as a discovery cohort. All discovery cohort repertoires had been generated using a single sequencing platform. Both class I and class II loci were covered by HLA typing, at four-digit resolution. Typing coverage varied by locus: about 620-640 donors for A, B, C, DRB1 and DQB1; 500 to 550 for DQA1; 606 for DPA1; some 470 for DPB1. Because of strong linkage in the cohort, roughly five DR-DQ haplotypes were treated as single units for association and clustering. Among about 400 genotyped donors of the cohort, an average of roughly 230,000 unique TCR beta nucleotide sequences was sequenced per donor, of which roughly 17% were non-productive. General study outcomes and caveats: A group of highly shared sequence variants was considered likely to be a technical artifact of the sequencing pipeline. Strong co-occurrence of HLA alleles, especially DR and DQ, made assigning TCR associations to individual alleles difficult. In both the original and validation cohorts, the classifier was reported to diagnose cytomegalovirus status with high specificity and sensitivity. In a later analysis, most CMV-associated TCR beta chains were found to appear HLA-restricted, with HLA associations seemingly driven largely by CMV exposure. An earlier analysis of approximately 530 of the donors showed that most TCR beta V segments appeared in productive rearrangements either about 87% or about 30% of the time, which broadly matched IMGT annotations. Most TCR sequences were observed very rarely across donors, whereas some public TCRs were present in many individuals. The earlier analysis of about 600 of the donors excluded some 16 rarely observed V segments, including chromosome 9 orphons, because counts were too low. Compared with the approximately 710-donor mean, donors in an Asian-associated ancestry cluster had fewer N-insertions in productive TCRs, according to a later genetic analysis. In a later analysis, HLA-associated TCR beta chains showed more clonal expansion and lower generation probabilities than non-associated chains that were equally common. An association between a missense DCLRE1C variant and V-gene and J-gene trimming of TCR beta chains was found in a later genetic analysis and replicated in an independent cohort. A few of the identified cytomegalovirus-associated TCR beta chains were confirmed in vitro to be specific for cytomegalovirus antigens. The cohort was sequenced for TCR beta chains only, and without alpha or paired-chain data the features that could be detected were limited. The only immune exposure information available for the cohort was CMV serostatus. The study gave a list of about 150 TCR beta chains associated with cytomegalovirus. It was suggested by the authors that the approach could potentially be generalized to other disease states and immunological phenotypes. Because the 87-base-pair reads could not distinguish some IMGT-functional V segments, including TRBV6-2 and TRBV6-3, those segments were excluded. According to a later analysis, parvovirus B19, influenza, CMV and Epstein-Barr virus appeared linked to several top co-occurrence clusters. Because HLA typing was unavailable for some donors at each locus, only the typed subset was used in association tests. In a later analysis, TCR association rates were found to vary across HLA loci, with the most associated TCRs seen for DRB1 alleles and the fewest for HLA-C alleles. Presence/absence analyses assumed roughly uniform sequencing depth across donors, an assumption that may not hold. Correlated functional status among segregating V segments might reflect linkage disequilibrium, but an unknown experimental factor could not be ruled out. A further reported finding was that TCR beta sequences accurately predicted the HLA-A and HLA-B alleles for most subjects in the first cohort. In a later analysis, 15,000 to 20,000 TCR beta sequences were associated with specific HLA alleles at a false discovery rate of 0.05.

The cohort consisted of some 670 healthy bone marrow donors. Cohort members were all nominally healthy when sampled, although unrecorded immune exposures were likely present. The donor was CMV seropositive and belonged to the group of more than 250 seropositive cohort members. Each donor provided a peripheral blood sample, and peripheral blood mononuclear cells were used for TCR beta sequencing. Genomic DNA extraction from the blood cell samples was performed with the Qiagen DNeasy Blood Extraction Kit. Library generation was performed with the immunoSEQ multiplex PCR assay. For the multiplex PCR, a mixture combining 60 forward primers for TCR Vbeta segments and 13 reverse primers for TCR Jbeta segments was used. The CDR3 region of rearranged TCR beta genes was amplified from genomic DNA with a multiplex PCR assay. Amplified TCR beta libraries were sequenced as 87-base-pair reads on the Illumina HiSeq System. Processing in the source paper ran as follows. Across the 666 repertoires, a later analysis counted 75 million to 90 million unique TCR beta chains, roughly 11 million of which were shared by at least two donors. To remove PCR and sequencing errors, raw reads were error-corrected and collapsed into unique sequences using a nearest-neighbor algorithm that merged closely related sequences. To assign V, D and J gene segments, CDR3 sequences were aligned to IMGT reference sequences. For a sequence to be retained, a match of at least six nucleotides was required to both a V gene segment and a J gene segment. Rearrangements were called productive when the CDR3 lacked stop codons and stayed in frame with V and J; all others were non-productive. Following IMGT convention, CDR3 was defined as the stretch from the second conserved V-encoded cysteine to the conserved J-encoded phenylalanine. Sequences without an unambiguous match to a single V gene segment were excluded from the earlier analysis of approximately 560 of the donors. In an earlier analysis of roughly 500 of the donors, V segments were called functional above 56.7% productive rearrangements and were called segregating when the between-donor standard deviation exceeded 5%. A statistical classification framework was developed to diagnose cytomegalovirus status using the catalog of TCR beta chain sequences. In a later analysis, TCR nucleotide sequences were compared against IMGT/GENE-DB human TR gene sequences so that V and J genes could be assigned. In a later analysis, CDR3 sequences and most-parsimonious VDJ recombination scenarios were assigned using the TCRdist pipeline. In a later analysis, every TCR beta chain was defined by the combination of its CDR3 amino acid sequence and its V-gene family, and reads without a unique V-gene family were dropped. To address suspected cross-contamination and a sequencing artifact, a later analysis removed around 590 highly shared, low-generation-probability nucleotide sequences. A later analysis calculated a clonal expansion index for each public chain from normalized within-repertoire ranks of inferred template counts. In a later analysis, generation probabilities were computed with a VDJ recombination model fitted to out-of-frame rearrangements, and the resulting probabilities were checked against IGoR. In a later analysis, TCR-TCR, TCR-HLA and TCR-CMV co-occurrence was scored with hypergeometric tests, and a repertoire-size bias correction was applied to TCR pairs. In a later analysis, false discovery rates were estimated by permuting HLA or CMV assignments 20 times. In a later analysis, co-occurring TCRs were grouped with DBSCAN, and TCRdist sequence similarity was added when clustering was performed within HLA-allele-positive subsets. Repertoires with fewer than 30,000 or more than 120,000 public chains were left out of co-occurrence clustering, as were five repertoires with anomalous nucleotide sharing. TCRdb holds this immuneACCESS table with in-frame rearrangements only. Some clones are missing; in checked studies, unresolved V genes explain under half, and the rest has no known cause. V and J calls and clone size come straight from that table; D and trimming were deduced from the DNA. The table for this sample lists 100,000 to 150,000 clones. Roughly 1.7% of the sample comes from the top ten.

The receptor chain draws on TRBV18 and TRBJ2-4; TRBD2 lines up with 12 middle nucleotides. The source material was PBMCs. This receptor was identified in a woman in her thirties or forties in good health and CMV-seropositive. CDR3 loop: CASSPIWRTSGVDLENIQYF. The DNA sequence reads TGTGCCAGCTCACCCATATGGAGGACTAGCGGGGTGGACTTGGAAAACATTCAGTACTTC.